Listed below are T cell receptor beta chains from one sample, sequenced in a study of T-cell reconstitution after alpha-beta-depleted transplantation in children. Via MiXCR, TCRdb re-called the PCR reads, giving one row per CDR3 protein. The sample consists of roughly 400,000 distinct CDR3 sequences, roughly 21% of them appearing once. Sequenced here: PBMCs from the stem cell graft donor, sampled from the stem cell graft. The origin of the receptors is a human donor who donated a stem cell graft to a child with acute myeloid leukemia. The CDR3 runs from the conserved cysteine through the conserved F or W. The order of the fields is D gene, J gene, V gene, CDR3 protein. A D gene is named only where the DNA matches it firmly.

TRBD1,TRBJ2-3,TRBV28,CASSVTGDGDTQYF
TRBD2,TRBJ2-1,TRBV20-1,CSARDILAGEQFF
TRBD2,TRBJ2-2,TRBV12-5,CASAQAGGLNTGELFF
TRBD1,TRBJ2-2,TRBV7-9,CASSPRTGGFGELFF
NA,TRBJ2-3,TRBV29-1,CSVEQGGTDTQYF
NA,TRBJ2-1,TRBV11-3,CASSQNANEQFF
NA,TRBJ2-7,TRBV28,CASSHLQGPEQHF
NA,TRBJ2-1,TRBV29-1,CSVDLLVPGRSILYNEQFF
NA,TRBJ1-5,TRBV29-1,CSVTFGGSNQPQHF
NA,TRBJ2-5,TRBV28,CASSRERTFQETQYF
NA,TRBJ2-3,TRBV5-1,CASSPKGQPLTDTQYF
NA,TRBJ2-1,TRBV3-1,CASSQEIGNEQFF
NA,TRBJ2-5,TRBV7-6,CASSFYGLMGETQYF
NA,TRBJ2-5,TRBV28,CASSFNGRRYQETQYF
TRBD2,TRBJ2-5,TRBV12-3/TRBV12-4,CASSASGAHQETQYF
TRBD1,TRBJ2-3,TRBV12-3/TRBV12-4,CASRHDRGPKDTQYF
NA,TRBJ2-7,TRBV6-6,CASSFSANREQYF
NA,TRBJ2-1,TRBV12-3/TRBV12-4,CASNRDGYNEQFF
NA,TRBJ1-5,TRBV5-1,CASSWGTNQPQHF
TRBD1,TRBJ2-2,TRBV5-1,CASSGTANTGELFF
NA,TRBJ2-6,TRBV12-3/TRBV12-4,CASSVGGAGANVLTF
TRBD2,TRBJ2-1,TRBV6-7,CASSLLADYNEQFF
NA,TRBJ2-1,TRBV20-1,CSARNPADEQFF
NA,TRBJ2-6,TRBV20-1,CSARDLQGGPSGANVLTF
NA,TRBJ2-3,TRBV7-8,CASSVEAATDTQYF
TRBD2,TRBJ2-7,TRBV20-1,CSARDGRAGEQYF
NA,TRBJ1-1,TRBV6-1,CASSLTRGSTNTEAFF
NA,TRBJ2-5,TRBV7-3,CASSRKTQYF
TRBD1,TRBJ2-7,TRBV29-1,CSVEDRGRSYEQYF
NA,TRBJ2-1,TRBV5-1,CASSSASSSYNEQFF
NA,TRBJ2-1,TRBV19,CASSIDFGGNEQFF
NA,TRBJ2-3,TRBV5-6,CASSLATLQSRDTQYF
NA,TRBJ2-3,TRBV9,CASSRISTDTQYF
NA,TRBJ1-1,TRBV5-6,CASSTTWGAGDTEAFF
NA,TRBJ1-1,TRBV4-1,CASSQDGPRAFF